The subject of this entry is one TCR beta chain. The data derive from a study of blood T cell repertoires in COVID-19. The overall study: Acute and convalescent COVID-19 specimens originated in the United States, Italy and Spain. The analysed material was cDNA or gDNA that came from T cells, B-cell-depleted T cells, or PBMCs.

In the original processing: Amplification of reference gene primers provided the estimated nucleated cell counts. TCRdb's copy holds only in-frame clones and misses some; the assay was immunoSEQ multiplex PCR. From that table come the V and J calls and clone size; the DNA was used to work out D and trimming. Of some 180,000 clones in the sample, 89% were seen once. The receptor comes from a man between 35 and 55 years old with acute or convalescent COVID-19. Sequences were obtained from peripheral blood.

The DNA for the CDR3 is TGTGCCAGCAGTGAACAGGGGGGACAGCCCCAGCATTTT. This sequence encodes CASSEQGGQPQHF. The chain has TRBV6-1 and TRBJ1-5; 7 bases line up with TRBD1. V was pared by 2 bases and J by 7 bases, with 2 bases of the junction left unmatched. CDR1 and CDR2 (germline): MNHNS, SASEGT. This CDR3 has 13 amino acids.